This entry lists 20 T cell receptor beta chains sequenced from one sample in a study of T-cell reconstitution after alpha-beta-depleted transplantation in children. As it was prepared, the TCRbeta library received unique molecular identifiers. MiXCR was run by TCRdb on the PCR reads, yielding one entry per CDR3 protein. The top ten clones hold just over 2% of a sample with approximately 500,000 distinct CDR3 sequences, about 10% of them seen once. The specimen was PBMCs, collected before TCRalphabeta/CD19-depleted stem cell transplant. Receptor source: a child aged 2 to 9 with inherited bone marrow failure, due to receive a stem cell transplant.

This clonotype has a count of ten or more. The genes are TRBV29-1 and TRBJ1-1; D is uncertain. CDR1 SQVTM and CDR2 ANQGSEA come from the germline V gene. The germline V and J ends were trimmed by 5 bases and 1 base, with 11 bases remaining between them. This CDR3 region has 13 residues. CDR3 DNA sequence: TGCAGCGTTCAAGGTCGGGGGAACACTGAAGCTTTCTTT. Protein product: CSVQGRGNTEAFF.

This clonotype showed up many times. The rearrangement links TRBV7-9 to TRBJ2-5, with D hard to call. Trimming took 5 bases from V and 2 from J, leaving 9 bases between them. CDR3 length: 13 amino acids. The germline CDR1 and CDR2 sequences are SEHNR and FQNEAQ (reference sequence). DNA of the CDR3: TGTGCCAGCAGCCCTAGGGATCAAGAGACCCAGTACTTC. Its protein is CASSPRDQETQYF.

The rearrangement joins TRBV7-8 to TRBJ2-5, with a possible D match to TRBD1 (5 bases). V lost 2 bases, J lost 4 bases, and 14 bases lay in between. The germline CDR1 and CDR2 sequences are SGHVS and FQNEAQ. The length of the CDR3 is 15 residues. In DNA form, the CDR3 reads TGTGCCAGCAGCTTAAGTGCCCCAGGGTTAGAGACCCAGTACTTC. This translates into CASSLSAPGLETQYF.

This clonotype was observed a handful of times. The chain joins TRBV19 to TRBJ1-5; TRBD1 agrees at 8 bases. This CDR3 has 15 residues. After removal of 6 bases from V and 0 bases from J, the junction contained 4 bases not matched to a gene. The germline gives CDR1 LNHDA, CDR2 SQIVND (reference sequence). CDR3 nucleotides: TGTGCCAGTAGCAGGGACAGGTCTAGCAATCAGCCCCAGCATTTT. This gives the protein CASSRDRSSNQPQHF.

This clonotype was recorded many times. The chain recombines TRBV4-2 with TRBJ2-1; 9 nucleotides match TRBD2. V lost 1 base and J lost 4; bases outside the gene matches: 17. This CDR3 spans 20 amino acids. Germline CDR1 LGHNA, CDR2 YNFKEQ. The CDR3 sequence is CASSQVPSGISPTEYNEQFF. For the CDR3, the DNA is TGTGCCAGCAGCCAAGTCCCTAGCGGGATCTCCCCTACCGAATACAATGAGCAGTTCTTC.

This clonotype was recorded at least ten times. The rearrangement joins TRBV5-6 to TRBJ2-7, with D maybe TRBD1 (5 bases). This CDR3 is 14 amino acids long. The ends were cut back, 4 bases at V and 6 bases at J, with 17 bases in the middle. Per germline, CDR1 SGHDT and CDR2 YYEEEE. This chain's CDR3 is CASSLRVRTLEQYF. In nucleotides, the CDR3 is TGTGCCAGCAGCCTCAGGGTCCGAACTCTCGAGCAGTACTTC.

This clonotype occurred many times. The chain has TRBV29-1 and TRBJ2-7; D ambiguous. The germline V gene encodes CDR1 SQVTM and CDR2 ANQGSEA. V was pared by 2 bases and J by 0 bases, with 8 bases between. The CDR3 is 13 amino acids. This CDR3 reads CSVESESSYEQYF. The CDR3 nucleotides are TGCAGCGTTGAATCGGAAAGCTCCTACGAGCAGTACTTC.

This clonotype occurred many times. The chain has TRBV4-2 and TRBJ2-7; D unclear. V lost 0 bases and J 1 base, leaving 10 bases between the germline ends. The CDR3 loop spans 15 amino acids. Germline CDR1 LGHNA, CDR2 YNFKEQ. The CDR3, as DNA: TGTGCCAGCAGCCAAGAACGTACCCCATCCTACGAGCAGTACTTC. Amino acid sequence: CASSQERTPSYEQYF.

In this sample, this clonotype turned up many times. The rearrangement links TRBV7-2 to TRBJ2-3, with D uncertain. Per germline, CDR1 SGHTA and CDR2 FQGNSA. Between the trimmed V and J ends, which lost 3 bases and 2 bases, there was a span of 6 bases. CDR3 size: 13 residues. As DNA, the CDR3 is TGTGCCAGCAGCTTTTCGGACACAGATACGCAGTATTTT. Translation gives CASSFSDTDTQYF. Looking up the rest from reference TRBV7-2 and TRBJ2-3 gives the full variable domain: GAGVSQSPSNKVTEKGKDVELRCDPISGHTALYWYRQSLGQGLEFLIYFQGNSAPDKSGLPSDRFSAERTGGSVSTLTIQRTQQEDSAVYLCASSFSDTDTQYFGPGTRLTVL.

This clonotype was seen repeatedly, ten times or more. V and J are TRBV20-1 and TRBJ2-5, with 7 positions matching TRBD1. The CDR3 runs 14 residues. V was clipped by 2 bases and J by 7 bases; unmatched bases: 10. CDR1 is DFQATT, CDR2 SNEGSKA, per germline (reference sequence). The CDR3 spells CSARRPGTEGTQYF. The CDR3 DNA reads as TGCAGTGCTAGAAGGCCCGGGACAGAGGGGACCCAGTACTTC.

The table lists this clonotype with many counts. The rearrangement uses TRBV7-2 and TRBJ2-4, with unresolved D. The CDR3 length is 14 residues. With 1 base removed from V and 0 bases from J, the gap between germline ends came to 4 bases. In germline, CDR1 is SGHTA, CDR2 FQGNSA. The CDR3, as DNA: TGTGCCAGCAGCTTAGTTGTAGCCAAAAACATTCAGTACTTC. It yields the protein CASSLVVAKNIQYF.

This clonotype was counted ten times or more. The rearrangement links TRBV29-1 to TRBJ2-3, with D unresolved. The length of the CDR3 is 15 residues. Germline CDR1 and CDR2: SQVTM and ANQGSEA. The V and J ends lost 2 bases and 3 bases respectively, with 15 bases between them. Here the CDR3 DNA reads TGCAGCGTTGAATGGCTGGAGAAGAATACAGATACGCAGTATTTT. This codes for CSVEWLEKNTDTQYF.

This clonotype was seen many times. The chain has TRBV15 and TRBJ2-7; D unclear. The CDR3 extends over 15 amino acids. The germline gives CDR1 LNHNV, CDR2 YYDKDF (reference sequence). Trimming removed 3 bases from V and 2 bases from J, with 14 bases in between. In nucleotides, the CDR3 is TGTGCCACCAGCAGGCCGGCCGCTGGGGCCTACGAGCAGTACTTC. It yields the protein CATSRPAAGAYEQYF.

In its sample, this clonotype was seen many times. The chain has TRBV29-1 and TRBJ2-3; 7 positions match TRBD2. The CDR3 runs 13 residues. Unmatched junction bases numbered 6, after V lost 5 bases and J lost 4 bases. Germline V lookup: CDR1 SQVTM, CDR2 ANQGSEA. Here the CDR3 reads CSVPWLAADTQYF. The CDR3 nucleotides read TGCAGCGTTCCCTGGCTAGCGGCAGATACGCAGTATTTT.

This clonotype was counted ten times or more. The chain uses TRBV12-3 or TRBV12-4 and TRBJ1-2, with 7 nucleotides matching TRBD1. The CDR3 covers 15 residues. J was trimmed by 3 bases and V by 3 bases; bases with no gene match: 7. The CDR3 DNA sequence: TGTGCCAGCAGTTTGGTCGGCCAGGGGGACTATGGCTACACCTTC. Amino acids: CASSLVGQGDYGYTF.

The chain has TRBV12-3 or TRBV12-4 and TRBJ2-2, with 7 positions matching TRBD2. The CDR3 extends over 19 amino acids. V shed 2 bases, J shed 0 bases, and the junction held 12 bases outside the gene matches. CDR3 protein: CASSLYPRTSPANTGELFF. The CDR3 DNA reads TGTGCCAGCAGTTTATATCCCCGGACTAGTCCCGCGAACACCGGGGAGCTGTTTTTT.

This clonotype was seen repeatedly, ten times or more. This chain connects TRBV20-1 to TRBJ2-1; no clear D. The V end lost 6 bases, the J end lost 9 bases, and 18 bases lay between the germline ends. This CDR3 is built from 13 residues. Germline V gene data show CDR1 as DFQATT and CDR2 as SNEGSKA (reference sequence). The CDR3 is CSAPRYLTTEQFF. CDR3 nucleotides: TGCAGTGCCCCGAGGTACCTGACAACTGAGCAGTTCTTC.

This clonotype was observed at least ten times. The chain couples TRBV7-8 to TRBJ2-5; D is ambiguous. V lost 2 bases to trimming and J lost 3 bases, with 10 bases between them. CDR3 length: 14 amino acids. Germline V gene lookup returns CDR1 SGHVS and CDR2 FQNEAQ. The CDR3 DNA reads TGTGCCAGCAGCTTAAGGGCCAGAGAAGAGACCCAGTACTTC. Translated, it gives CASSLRAREETQYF.

This clonotype was seen repeatedly, ten times or more. The rearrangement joins TRBV20-1 to TRBJ2-7; the D call may be TRBD1 or TRBD2 (5 bases each). CDR3 length: 18 residues. Per germline, CDR1 DFQATT and CDR2 SNEGSKA (reference sequence). V lost 1 base to trimming and J lost 4 bases, with 26 bases between them. The CDR3 region has the DNA TGCAGTGCTAGAGTGGGGGACCGACACCCCTCAAGATTGTACGAGCAGTACTTC. As protein: CSARVGDRHPSRLYEQYF.

This clonotype occurred a few times. V gene TRBV6-1 combines with J gene TRBJ2-7; TRBD1 matches at 9 bases. Germline CDR1 MNHNS, CDR2 SASEGT. The CDR3 consists of 16 residues. With V trimmed by 6 bases and J by 5 bases, 14 bases remained unmatched. CDR3 in amino acids: CASSSIPGQGLHEQYF. CDR3 nucleotides: TGTGCCAGCAGCTCCATCCCGGGACAGGGTCTCCACGAGCAGTACTTC.